These T cell receptor beta chains were read from a single sample in a study of regulatory T cells in long-lasting Graves disease. TCRdb reanalysed the multiplex PCR reads using MiXCR and keeps one entry per CDR3 protein. The table lists 400,000 to 500,000 distinct CDR3 sequences, around a fifth of them singletons, with 6.5% to 9% in the top ten. The input for sequencing was peripheral blood mononuclear cells (PBMCs), taken when the disease was refractory, from a patient treated with antithyroid drugs. These receptors all stem from a female donor with Graves disease. Both conserved end residues are part of each CDR3. Fields, in order: CDR3 protein, CDR3 DNA, D gene, V gene, clone size, J gene. The D gene is left open where the match is weak. Expanded clones get a size class; other rows say once, few or many, or leave the size out.

CDR3 protein: CATSDPGTGGGTQYF
CDR3 DNA: TGTGCCACCAGTGACCCCGGGACAGGCGGGGGGACCCAGTACTTC
D gene: NA
V gene: TRBV24-1
clone size: NA
J gene: TRBJ2-5

CDR3 protein: CASSPIGRNYEQYF
CDR3 DNA: TGTGCCAGCAGCCCCATCGGGCGGAACTACGAGCAGTACTTC
D gene: NA
V gene: TRBV11-2
clone size: many
J gene: TRBJ2-7

CDR3 protein: CASSLRGGQNTGELFF
CDR3 DNA: TGTGCCAGCAGCTTAAGGGGGGGTCAGAACACCGGGGAGCTGTTTTTT
D gene: NA
V gene: TRBV7-2
clone size: NA
J gene: TRBJ2-2

CDR3 protein: CSVAGVGGTEAFF
CDR3 DNA: TGCAGCGTTGCCGGGGTGGGGGGCACTGAAGCTTTCTTT
D gene: NA
V gene: TRBV29-1
clone size: NA
J gene: TRBJ1-1

CDR3 protein: CASSQRDRVAEAFF
CDR3 DNA: TGTGCCAGCAGCCAACGGGACAGGGTCGCTGAAGCTTTCTTT
D gene: TRBD1
V gene: TRBV3-1
clone size: NA
J gene: TRBJ1-1

CDR3 protein: CSALDGYGYTF
CDR3 DNA: TGCAGCGCTTTGGACGGCTATGGCTACACCTTC
D gene: NA
V gene: TRBV29-1
clone size: many
J gene: TRBJ1-2

CDR3 protein: CASSFRTGGVNTEAFF
CDR3 DNA: TGTGCCAGCAGCTTTAGGACAGGGGGGGTGAACACTGAAGCTTTCTTT
D gene: TRBD1
V gene: TRBV13
clone size: many
J gene: TRBJ1-1

CDR3 protein: CASSIGGLRDQSQHF
CDR3 DNA: TGTGCCAGTAGTATAGGGGGCCTCAGGGATCAGTCCCAGCATTTT
D gene: NA
V gene: TRBV19
clone size: NA
J gene: TRBJ1-5

CDR3 protein: CASSWGRSNNEQFF
CDR3 DNA: TGTGCCAGCAGCTGGGGCAGGAGCAACAATGAGCAGTTCTTC
D gene: NA
V gene: TRBV11-1
clone size: NA
J gene: TRBJ2-1

CDR3 protein: CAWSVTGGAVKAFF
CDR3 DNA: TGTGCCTGGAGTGTGACAGGGGGCGCGGTAAAAGCTTTCTTT
D gene: TRBD1
V gene: TRBV30
clone size: many
J gene: TRBJ1-1

CDR3 protein: CASSLGSRYTEAFF
CDR3 DNA: TGTGCCAGCAGCTTAGGTAGTAGGTACACTGAAGCTTTCTTT
D gene: NA
V gene: TRBV11-2
clone size: many
J gene: TRBJ1-1

CDR3 protein: CASSVGAGGGGYTF
CDR3 DNA: TGTGCCAGCAGCGTAGGGGCAGGGGGTGGTGGCTACACCTTC
D gene: TRBD1
V gene: TRBV9
clone size: NA
J gene: TRBJ1-2

CDR3 protein: CASSLTEGGELFF
CDR3 DNA: TGTGCCAGCAGTCTAACAGAGGGCGGGGAGCTGTTTTTT
D gene: NA
V gene: TRBV12-3/TRBV12-4
clone size: many
J gene: TRBJ2-2

CDR3 protein: CASSPGTQNRWQETQYF
CDR3 DNA: TGTGCCAGCAGCCCCGGGACTCAAAATAGGTGGCAAGAGACCCAGTACTTC
D gene: NA
V gene: TRBV5-5
clone size: NA
J gene: TRBJ2-5

CDR3 protein: CASKEIGTEAFF
CDR3 DNA: TGCGCCAGCAAGGAGATTGGCACTGAAGCTTTCTTT
D gene: NA
V gene: TRBV5-1
clone size: many
J gene: TRBJ1-1

CDR3 protein: CAAADSYEQYF
CDR3 DNA: TGTGCCGCCGCGGACTCCTACGAGCAGTACTTC
D gene: NA
V gene: TRBV24-1
clone size: NA
J gene: TRBJ2-7

CDR3 protein: CSARGSTDTQYF
CDR3 DNA: TGCAGTGCTAGGGGCAGCACAGATACGCAGTATTTT
D gene: NA
V gene: TRBV20-1
clone size: NA
J gene: TRBJ2-3

CDR3 protein: CASSFPGWSNQPQHF
CDR3 DNA: TGTGCCAGCAGTTTTCCTGGATGGAGTAATCAGCCCCAGCATTTT
D gene: NA
V gene: TRBV28
clone size: many
J gene: TRBJ1-5

CDR3 protein: CASSLLVRETQYF
CDR3 DNA: TGTGCCAGCAGCTTGTTAGTGAGAGAGACCCAGTACTTC
D gene: NA
V gene: TRBV7-2
clone size: many
J gene: TRBJ2-5

CDR3 protein: CASSSSPGLAAYEQYF
CDR3 DNA: TGTGCCAGCAGCTCTTCACCGGGACTAGCGGCTTACGAGCAGTACTTC
D gene: TRBD2
V gene: TRBV7-9
clone size: few
J gene: TRBJ2-7